Reported below is one T cell receptor (beta chain). Which antigen it targets is not known. No per-base quality is available; no much larger clone lies one base away. The time point tag for this specimen amounts to: before start of T cell therapy. Solid-organ transplant recipients with drug-resistant/recurrent cytomegalovirus were included as patients. Some 10 of the trial participants were picked for repertoire analysis depending on whether post-therapy peripheral blood mononuclear cells were available. Viable CD3+CD8+CD4- lymphocytes were isolated from PBMCs by sorting on a BD FACSAria III. The Qiagen DNeasy Kit was used to extract genomic DNA from sorted cells. These data come from a study of T cell therapy after organ transplantation (dated by TCRdb to about 2019). In terms of the full investigation: The therapy products consisted of autologous CMV-specific T cells grown in vitro for around 14 days using a peptide pool of 30 HLA class I and II CMV epitopes. Pretherapy peripheral blood samples were collected before commencement of T cell therapy. Long-term post-therapy samples were available for only about 85% of the 10 patients. Patients received a median of 1.92 x 10^8 CMV-specific T cells across 2 to 6 intravenous infusions. The study was a follow-up TRBV repertoire analysis of an open-label phase I trial of autologous CMV-specific adoptive T cell therapy in solid-organ transplant recipients. Among the approximately 10 patients, eight were classed as clinical responders, while two were classed as nonresponders. Up to 6 T cell doses were administered to patients every 2 weeks, and patients were monitored for approximately 30 weeks after therapy was completed.

Using the immunoSEQ two-step, bias-controlled multiplex PCR assay, TRB CDR3 regions were amplified from genomic DNA. Sequencing of CDR3 libraries was carried out on an Illumina NextSeq 500. The authors' pipeline ran thus. The immunoSEQ Analyzer platform was used for initial alignment and bioinformatics, including bias normalization against synthetic CDR3 analogs. V, D and J genes were annotated according to IMGT database definitions. Further TRBV analyses used VDJtools version 1.1.10 and the R package tcR version 2.2.1.11 with default settings. GLIPH analysis was done using default settings in version 1.0. Significant clonotype frequency changes were tested by 2-sided binomial test with Benjamini-Hochberg correction (alpha = 0.01) in CDR3 sequences with at least 5 reads. TCRdb obtained this table from immuneACCESS and retained in-frame rearrangements with V and J assigned. These tables miss some clones; where compared with another copy, unresolved V genes account for less than half of the shortfall, and the remainder is unexplained. V and J calls and clone size come straight from that table; D and trimming were deduced from the DNA. The sample includes around 50,000 clones, with 94% observed a single time. About 3.4% of the sample lies in the top ten.

Summary of the overall study and its limitations: Assessment of confounders such as concurrent antirejection and antiviral medications was prevented by the small cohort. Both transferred clonotypes and endogenous clonotypes not detected in the therapy products appeared to be included in post-therapy reconstitution. Nonresponders showed marked pretherapy clonal expansions with minimal repertoire change after therapy. The fold change in CD8 clonality after therapy was inversely correlated with pretherapy clonality, which suggests that less biased repertoires were more open to remodeling. Few detected expansions in nonresponders may reflect reduced sample coverage from poor CD8+ T cell yield.

The receptor was derived from a human patient who had received a solid organ transplant and had CMV disease. Sequencing used CD8+ T cells from blood, obtained before autologous CMV-specific T cell therapy.

The CDR3: CASSIGSGRRDEQFF. In nucleotides, the sequence is TGTGCCAGTAGTATAGGTAGCGGAAGACGGGATGAGCAGTTCTTC. In this chain, TRBV19 is recombined with TRBJ2-1, with a tentative D gene TRBD2 over 6 matching bases. From cysteine to phenylalanine, the CDR3 is 15 amino acids long. Only the CDR3 region is kept as DNA, spanning 45 bases read in frame from base 1. Deletion took 1 base off V and 8 bases off J, with a span of 15 bases between the germline ends. According to the germline V gene (reference sequence), CDR1 reads LNHDA and CDR2 reads SQIVND.